The clone carrying this T cell receptor (beta chain) appeared a single time. In the source study's methods: Nucleated cell number was recorded as an estimate derived from reference gene primer amplification. Generated by immunoSEQ multiplex PCR, the TCRdb table keeps only in-frame clones and is missing some. D and trimming were read from the DNA, whereas the V and J calls and clone size are those reported in that table. The table records some 94,000 clones, 87% of them present only once. J lost 3 bases, V lost 7 bases, and 8 bases had no gene match. Germline assignment: CDR1 SGHNT and CDR2 YYREEE (reference sequence). The CDR3 length is 15 residues. The data were obtained in a study of blood T cell repertoires in COVID-19. On the study more broadly: Acute and convalescent COVID-19 samples came from the United States, Italy and Spain.

The J gene is TRBJ2-2, the V gene TRBV5-4, with TRBD1 matching over 8 bases. Sequencing was carried out using peripheral blood. The source of this sequence is a human donor in a cohort sampled during active COVID-19. Written as DNA, the CDR3 is TGTGCCAGCTGGGCAGGGGGCAGTTACACCGGGGAGCTGTTTTTT. This encodes CASWAGGSYTGELFF.